Given below is one T cell receptor (beta chain) in context. The CDR3 totals 12 residues. Germline V gene sequence: CDR1 PRHDT, CDR2 FYEKMQ (reference sequence). The V end was cut by 5 bases, the J end by 10 bases, with 12 bases between. Produced via immunoSEQ multiplex PCR; TCRdb's table is partial and in-frame only. The sample holds about 220,000 clones, around four fifths seen once. These data belong to a study of blood T cell repertoires in COVID-19. The receptor was derived from a woman aged 60-75 years who had recovered from COVID-19. Sequencing was carried out using peripheral blood. The chain links TRBV13 to TRBJ2-1; D possibly corresponds to TRBD2 (5 bases). CDR3 amino acids: CASSAGVGEQFF. CDR3 in DNA: TGTGCCAGCAGCGCCGGGGTGGGGGAGCAGTTCTTC.